The 12 T cell receptor beta chains in this list originate from one sample, sequenced in a study of blood T cell repertoires in COVID-19. Measured with immunoSEQ multiplex PCR; TCRdb has only the in-frame clones, and not every one. This sample has about 24,000 clones, with approximately 78% found just once. Sequencing was done on a sample of peripheral blood. The receptors were sampled from a human donor in a cohort sampled during active COVID-19.

A word on this clone: A junction end diverges from the germline sequence, so it may reflect a read error. V and J are TRBV6-4 and TRBJ2-3; TRBD1 matches 8 bases. This CDR3 region has 9 residues. Germline CDR1 is MRHNA and CDR2 is SNTAGT. The CDR3 here is CASTGQGKF. The CDR3 nucleotides read TGTGCCAGCACCGGACAGGGAAAGTTT.

The CDR3 nucleotides read TGTGCCTGGAGTGGGACAGGGGGCGCCGGTCAGCCCCAGCATTTT. Its protein is CAWSGTGGAGQPQHF. The chain combines TRBV30 with TRBJ1-5; TRBD1 matches 11 bases. V shed 1 base and J 6 bases; nucleotides not matched to a gene: 5. Germline V CDR1 and CDR2: GTSNPN, SVGIG (reference sequence). The CDR3 runs to 15 residues.

This rearrangement joins TRBV4-1 to TRBJ2-3, with 13 nucleotides matching TRBD2. The CDR3 has 17 residues. Germline V gene sequence: CDR1 MGHRA, CDR2 YSYEKL. Trimming at V came to 4 bases and at J to 2 bases, leaving 6 bases not matched to a gene. Written as DNA, the CDR3 is TGCGCCAGCAGCCCGAGGACTAGCGGGGGCCCCACAGATACGCAGTATTTT. Its translation: CASSPRTSGGPTDTQYF.

The V and J genes are TRBV5-1 and TRBJ1-5, with 7 positions matching TRBD1. The CDR3 is made up of 15 amino acids. Germline-derived CDR1 and CDR2 are SGHRS and YFSETQ. V lost 1 base, J lost 1 base, and 2 bases stayed unmatched. This CDR3 reads CASSLMGQSNQPQHF. The CDR3 region has the DNA TGCGCCAGCAGCTTGATGGGACAGAGCAATCAGCCCCAGCATTTT. The full variable domain, completed using reference TRBV5-1 and TRBJ1-5, is KAGVTQTPRYLIKTRGQQVTLSCSPISGHRSVSWYQQTPGQGLQFLFEYFSETQRNKGNFPGRFSGRQFSNSRSEMNVSTLELGDSALYLCASSLMGQSNQPQHFGDGTRLSIL.

The chain has TRBV4-2 and TRBJ2-3; 8 bases fit TRBD2. This CDR3 is 16 amino acids long. CDR1 is LGHNA and CDR2 is YNFKEQ in the germline V gene. V lost 8 bases, J lost 1 base, and 11 bases stayed unmatched. DNA for the CDR3: TGTGCCAGCGCCCGGGGGGGGGAGCCGGGCACAGATACGCAGTATTTT. Its translation is CASARGGEPGTDTQYF.

This sequence joins TRBV5-5 and TRBJ1-1; possibly TRBD1 for D (5 bases). The CDR3 runs to 12 residues. Germline CDR1 is SGHKS and CDR2 is YYEKEE (reference sequence). V was pared by 4 bases and J by 5 bases, with 9 bases between. The DNA for the CDR3 is TGTGCCAGCAGCCAGCCAGGGACTGAAGCTTTCTTT. It translates to CASSQPGTEAFF.

This clone showed up just once. The chain carries TRBV10-3 and TRBJ1-2; TRBD1 agrees at 12 bases. Germline CDR1 ENHRY, CDR2 SYGVKD. Trimming took 9 bases from V and 7 from J; bases not matched to a gene: 6. The CDR3 is 13 residues long. The CDR3 protein is CAMRGDRGPGYTF. The CDR3 nucleotides are TGTGCCATGCGAGGGGACAGGGGGCCTGGCTACACCTTC.

This clone has just a few counts. The rearrangement joins TRBV12-3 or TRBV12-4 to TRBJ2-3, with D perhaps TRBD2 (5 bases). Trimming took off 1 base at V and 4 bases at J, with 6 bases between the two ends. CDR3 length: 13 amino acids. This CDR3 is CASSLGEPDTQYF. CDR3 in DNA: TGTGCCAGCAGTTTAGGGGAGCCAGATACGCAGTATTTT.

By proportion, this clone is medium-sized. The chain couples TRBV15 to TRBJ2-5, with 11 bases aligning to TRBD2. The V gene's germline CDR1 is LNHNV and CDR2 YYDKDF (reference sequence). Unmatched junction bases numbered 3, after V lost 1 base and J lost 5 bases. The CDR3 sequence is 15 residues long. This chain's CDR3 is CATSRVTSGSETQYF. The CDR3 DNA reads TGTGCCACCAGCAGAGTTACTAGCGGGAGCGAGACCCAGTACTTC.

This rearrangement joins TRBV7-9 to TRBJ1-4; 7 bases line up with TRBD1. The ends lost 2 bases at V and 4 bases at J; junction bases unmatched: 10. CDR1 SEHNR and CDR2 FQNEAQ come from the germline V gene (reference sequence). This CDR3 spans 17 amino acids. In DNA, the CDR3 is TGTGCCAGCAGCTTACTTGTATCGGGACAGATTAATGAAAAACTGTTTTTT. Translated: CASSLLVSGQINEKLFF.

The V gene is TRBV4-2, the J gene TRBJ2-3, with D possibly TRBD1 on 6 matching bases. V was pared by 9 bases and J by 5 bases, with 12 bases between. The V gene's germline CDR1 is LGHNA and CDR2 YNFKEQ. This CDR3 region has 12 residues. CDR3 sequence reads: CASSKQGDTQYF. For the CDR3, the DNA is TGTGCCAGTTCCAAACAGGGAGATACGCAGTATTTT.

The chain's CDR3 is CASSRAGTSITDTQYF. CDR3 sequence (DNA): TGTGCCAGTAGTCGCGCCGGGACTAGTATCACAGATACGCAGTATTTT. V usage is TRBV19 and J usage is TRBJ2-3; 8 bases match TRBD2. J gave up 2 bases and V 5 bases, and 9 bases lay outside the gene matches. The CDR3 is 16 residues long. Germline V CDR1 and CDR2: LNHDA, SQIVND (reference sequence).